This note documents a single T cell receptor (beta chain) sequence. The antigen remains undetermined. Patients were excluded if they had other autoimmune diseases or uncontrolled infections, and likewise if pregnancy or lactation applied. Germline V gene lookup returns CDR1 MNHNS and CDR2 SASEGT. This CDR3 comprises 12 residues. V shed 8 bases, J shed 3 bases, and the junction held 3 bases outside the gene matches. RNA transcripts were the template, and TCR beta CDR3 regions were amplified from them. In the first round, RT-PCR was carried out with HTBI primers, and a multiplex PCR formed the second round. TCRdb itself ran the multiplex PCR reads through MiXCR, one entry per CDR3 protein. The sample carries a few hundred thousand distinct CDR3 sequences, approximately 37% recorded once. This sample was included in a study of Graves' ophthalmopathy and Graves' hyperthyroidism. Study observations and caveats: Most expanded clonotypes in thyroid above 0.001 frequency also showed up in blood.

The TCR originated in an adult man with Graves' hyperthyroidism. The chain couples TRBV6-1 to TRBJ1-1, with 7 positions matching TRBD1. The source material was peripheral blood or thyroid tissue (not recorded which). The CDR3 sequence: CASEGAHTEAFF. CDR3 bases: TGTGCCAGCGAGGGGGCGCACACTGAAGCTTTCTTT.